Given below is one T cell receptor (beta chain) in context. Antigen specificity is unknown. These data come from a study of identical twins. Germline CDR1 is MGHDK and CDR2 is SYGVNS. This CDR3 has 16 residues. V was clipped by 3 bases and J by 3 bases; unmatched bases: 6. Study-wide results and caveats: Models predicted less out-of-frame TCR alpha sharing in monozygotic twins than was found.

TCRdb fed the 5' RACE reads into MiXCR, producing one record per CDR3 protein. Among roughly 250,000 distinct CDR3 sequences listed, about 14% were seen once. The sequenced material came from memory (CD45RO+) T cells sorted from blood. V and J are TRBV25-1 and TRBJ1-5, with TRBD1 identical over 9 bases. The receptor was isolated from a woman younger than 35 in good health. CDR3 sequence (DNA): TGTGCCAGCAGTGATCACAGGGGGCTCCCCAATCAGCCCCAGCATTTT. Amino acid sequence: CASSDHRGLPNQPQHF.